There are a few counts of the clone carrying this TCR beta chain. Its matching antigen is unknown. This sample was included in a study of vaccination and CD4 T cells after COVID-19. Regarding the study as a whole: The great majority, 304 of 307 vaccine-specific clones, proved spike mono-reactive in convalescent patients.

Cultured CD4+ T cell DNA underwent sequencing with the Oncomine TCR Beta short-read assay. Investigators obtained genomic DNA by extraction from cultured CD4+ T cells. MiXCR, applied by TCRdb to the PCR reads, yields one record per CDR3 protein. The repertoire holds 20,000 to 25,000 distinct CDR3 sequences, less than 35% seen once, with about an eighth in the top ten. The time point was: late sampling 161 to 241 days after vaccination in a few convalescent patients. Described treatment: roughly 10-day PBMC culture with coronavirus spike peptide pools or control peptides (ViraFEST assay). CDR3 length: 16 residues. Looked up from germline, CDR1 is SQVTM and CDR2 is ANQGSEA. Trimming at V came to 7 bases and at J to 7 bases, leaving 18 bases not matched to a gene.

This chain links TRBV29-1 with TRBJ1-5, with 8 bases aligning to TRBD1. The sequence was obtained from a human donor who had recovered from COVID-19. Source: CD4+ T cells from blood, cultured in vitro, taken about 7 months after SARS-CoV-2 vaccination. DNA for the CDR3: TGCAGCGGGGCGGACAGGGCCTCAAAGGGGGAGCAGCCCCAGCATTTT. Its protein is CSGADRASKGEQPQHF. Variable domain in full (rest from reference TRBV29-1 and TRBJ1-5): SAVISQKPSRDICQRGTSLTIQCQVDSQVTMMFWYRQQPGQSLTLIATANQGSEATYESGFVIDKFPISRPNLTFSTLTVSNMSPEDSSIYLCSGADRASKGEQPQHFGDGTRLSIL.